Listed below are T cell receptor beta chains from one sample, sequenced in a study of T cells in narcolepsy. Sequencing was performed with immunoSEQ multiplex PCR; in TCRdb, only in-frame clones are kept and a portion is missing. The sample lists over 25,000 clones; around 81% were seen once. Sequencing input: CD45RA- memory CD4+ T cells from PBMCs. Source of these receptors: a human donor with narcolepsy. The CDR3 runs from the conserved cysteine through the conserved F or W. A D gene is named only where the DNA matches it firmly. Rows may omit the clone size; those that give it use once, few, many or a size class.

>TRBV11-2|TRBJ2-3|NA|TRBD2|16
CASSFEQAGGSDTQYF
TGTGCCAGCAGCTTCGAACAAGCGGGGGGGTCAGATACGCAGTATTTT
>TRBV29-1|TRBJ2-7|NA|NA|14
CSVEGESRSYEQYF
TGCAGCGTTGAAGGGGAGTCAAGGTCCTACGAGCAGTACTTC
>TRBV25-1|TRBJ1-4|NA|NA|14
CASSVEGRGEKLFF
TGTGCCAGCAGTGTTGAGGGCCGGGGTGAAAAACTGTTTTTT
>TRBV7-2|TRBJ2-7|NA|NA|12
CASSPPHHEQYF
TGTGCCAGCAGCCCTCCCCACCACGAGCAGTACTTC
>TRBV19|TRBJ1-1|once|NA|13
CASSWGMNTEAFF
TGTGCCAGTAGTTGGGGCATGAACACTGAAGCTTTCTTT
>TRBV25-1|TRBJ1-5|once|NA|14
CASSFGVSNQPQHF
TGTGCCAGCTCCTTCGGCGTTAGCAATCAGCCCCAGCATTTT
>TRBV4-1|TRBJ2-5|NA|TRBD1|15
CASSQRQGFGETQYF
TGCGCCAGCAGCCAAAGACAGGGCTTCGGAGAGACCCAGTACTTC
>TRBV7-2|TRBJ1-2|NA|TRBD1|15
CASSLAGQGIDGYTF
TGTGCCAGCAGCTTAGCGGGACAGGGTATCGATGGCTACACCTTC
>TRBV5-1|TRBJ2-7|NA|TRBD1|12
CASSRDSYEQYF
TGCGCCAGCAGCCGGGACAGCTACGAGCAGTACTTC
>TRBV18|TRBJ2-7|NA|NA|15
CASSPRGGSSYEQYF
TGTGCCAGCTCACCAAGGGGGGGTAGCTCCTACGAGCAGTACTTC
>TRBV5-6|TRBJ2-5|NA|NA|13
CASNRGQQETQYF
TGTGCCAGCAACCGGGGCCAGCAAGAGACCCAGTACTTC
>TRBV19|TRBJ2-7|NA|TRBD1|15
CASSILPGQGYEQYF
TGTGCCAGTAGTATCCTGCCGGGACAGGGTTACGAGCAGTACTTC
>TRBV19|TRBJ2-7|NA|TRBD1|15
CASSTTGTASYEQYF
TGTGCCAGTAGTACCACCGGGACAGCGTCCTACGAGCAGTACTTC
>TRBV5-8|TRBJ2-7|NA|NA|14
CASIQMRSSYEQYF
TGTGCCAGCATTCAAATGAGATCCTCCTACGAGCAGTACTTC
>TRBV6-5|TRBJ2-3|NA|TRBD2|11
CASKRGFTQYF
TGTGCCAGCAAGCGGGGGTTTACGCAGTATTTT
>TRBV7-2|TRBJ1-6|few|NA|15
CASSFWTVNNSPLHF
TGTGCCAGCAGCTTTTGGACGGTTAATAATTCACCCCTCCACTTT
>TRBV28|TRBJ1-2|NA|NA|12
CASSLTGDGYTF
TGTGCCAGCAGTTTAACCGGGGATGGCTACACCTTC
>TRBV7-8|TRBJ2-5|NA|TRBD2|14
CASRTAGVQETQYF
TGTGCCAGCAGAACCGCGGGGGTCCAAGAGACCCAGTACTTC
>TRBV19|TRBJ1-2|NA|TRBD1|15
CASSFLSTGLYGYTF
TGTGCCAGTAGTTTCCTCTCGACAGGGCTGTATGGCTACACCTTC
>TRBV7-9|TRBJ2-3|NA|NA|15
CASSLTGGGSDTQYF
TGTGCCAGCAGCTTAACTGGGGGCGGGTCAGATACGCAGTATTTT
>TRBV16|TRBJ1-2|NA|TRBD1|13
CASSQDRGRGYTF
TGTGCCAGCAGCCAGGACAGGGGTCGTGGCTACACCTTC
>TRBV9|TRBJ2-2|NA|TRBD2|15
CASSVSGGASGELFF
TGTGCCAGCAGCGTTAGCGGGGGGGCCAGCGGGGAGCTGTTTTTT
>TRBV7-2|TRBJ2-7|NA|TRBD2|15
CASSQAGTSSYEQYF
TGTGCCAGCAGCCAAGCCGGGACTAGCAGCTACGAGCAGTACTTC
>TRBV5-6|TRBJ1-2|NA|NA|13
CASSQRGKDGYTF
TGTGCCAGCAGCCAACGGGGTAAGGATGGCTACACCTTC
>TRBV7-5|TRBJ2-1|NA|NA|12
CARSQPYNEQFF
TGTGCCAGAAGCCAGCCCTATAATGAGCAGTTCTTC
>TRBV7-2|TRBJ2-6|NA|NA|15
CASSSGEGGANVLTF
TGTGCCAGCAGCTCAGGGGAGGGTGGGGCCAACGTCCTGACTTTC
>TRBV6-5|TRBJ1-5|NA|NA|14
CASSVRERDQPQHF
TGTGCCAGCAGTGTCAGGGAGCGCGATCAGCCCCAGCATTTT
>TRBV5-4|TRBJ1-2|NA|TRBD1|14
CASSRSGQNYGYTF
TGTGCCAGCAGCCGTTCGGGACAGAACTATGGCTACACCTTC